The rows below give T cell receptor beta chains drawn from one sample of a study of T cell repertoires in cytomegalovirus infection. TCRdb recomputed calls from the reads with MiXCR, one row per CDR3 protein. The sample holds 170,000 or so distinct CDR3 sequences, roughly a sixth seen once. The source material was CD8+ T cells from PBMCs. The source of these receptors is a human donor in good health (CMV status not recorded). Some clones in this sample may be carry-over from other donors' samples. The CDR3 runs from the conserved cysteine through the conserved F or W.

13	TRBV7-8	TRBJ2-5	CASREEGWETQYF
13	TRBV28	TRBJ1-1	CASSLQGSPEAFF
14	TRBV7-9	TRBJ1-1	CASSSRDRVTEAFF
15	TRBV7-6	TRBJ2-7	CASSLESGITWEQYF
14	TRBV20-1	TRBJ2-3	CSARDLREADTQYF
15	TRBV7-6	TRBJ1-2	CASSRGTGTNYGYTF
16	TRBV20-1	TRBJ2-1	CSARDGSGGSHNEQFF
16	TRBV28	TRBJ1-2	CASSFTAGQVNYGYTF
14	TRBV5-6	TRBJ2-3	CASSSQGATDTQYF
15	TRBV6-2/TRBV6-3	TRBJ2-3	CASSYAFSETDTQYF
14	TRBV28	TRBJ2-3	CASSGQGDTDTQYF
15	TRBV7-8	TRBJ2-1	CASSPGQGSYNEQFF
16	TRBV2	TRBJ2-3	CASSLLAGRSTDTQYF
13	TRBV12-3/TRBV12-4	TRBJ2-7	CASSPQGRYEQYF
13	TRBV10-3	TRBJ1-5	CAIRDSSNQPQHF
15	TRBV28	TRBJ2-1	CASSVAGGSYNEQFF
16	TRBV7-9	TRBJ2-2	CASSFFDRADTGELFF
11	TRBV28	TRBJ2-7	CASSPHYEQYF
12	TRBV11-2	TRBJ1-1	CASSDRVTEAFF
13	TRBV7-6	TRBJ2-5	CASSWLQGETQYF
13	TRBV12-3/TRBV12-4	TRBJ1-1	CASRGPGLTEAFF
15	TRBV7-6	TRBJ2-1	CASSLEAGFGDEQFF
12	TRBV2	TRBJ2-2	CASIEDTGELFF
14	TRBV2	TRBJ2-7	CASSEKPGPYEQYF
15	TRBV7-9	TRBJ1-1	CASSSPDRGSVEAFF
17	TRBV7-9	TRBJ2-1	CASSSPLAGAASNEQFF
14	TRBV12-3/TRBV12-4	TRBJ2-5	CASSLPDGRETQYF
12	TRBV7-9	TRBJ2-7	CASSYTGYEQYF
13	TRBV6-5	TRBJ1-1	CASSPRENTEAFF
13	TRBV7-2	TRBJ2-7	CASSDPHSYEQYF
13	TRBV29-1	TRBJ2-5	CSAITGVEQTQYF
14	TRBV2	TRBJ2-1	CASSEGPKPSEQFF
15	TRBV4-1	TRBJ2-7	CASSQTRDRFYEQYF
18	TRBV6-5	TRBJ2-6	CASSLWTGGVSGANVLTF
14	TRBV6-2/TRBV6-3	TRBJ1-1	CASSSSGYVTEAFF
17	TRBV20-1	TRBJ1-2	CSARDGDRGLLLGGYTF
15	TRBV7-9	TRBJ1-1	CASSLGEGGFTEAFF
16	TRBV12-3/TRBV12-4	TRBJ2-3	CASSALSGGHTDTQYF
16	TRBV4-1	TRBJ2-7	CASSYRGTEDPYEQYF
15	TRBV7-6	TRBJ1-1	CASSLVEGANTEAFF
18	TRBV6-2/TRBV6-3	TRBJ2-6	CASSSPWTGGTGANVLTF
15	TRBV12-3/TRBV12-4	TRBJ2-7	CASSLEGGPRAEQYF
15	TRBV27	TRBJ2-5	CASSFHGRPQETQYF
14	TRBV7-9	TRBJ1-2	CASSFGSANYGYTF
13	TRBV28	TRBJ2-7	CASTEGSSYEQYF